Listed below are T cell receptor beta chains from one sample, sequenced in a study of blood T cells in healthy people across ages. One entry per CDR3 protein results from TCRdb running MiXCR on the 5' RACE reads. Of approximately 800,000 distinct CDR3 sequences detected, less than 70% appear once; the ten largest clones hold about two fifths. Sequenced input: blood. These receptors originate from a man older than 75 in good health. Each CDR3 is given with its conserved first and last residue. The D gene is left open where the match is weak. Not every row has a clone size; where given, it reads once, few, many or a size class.

j_call cdr3_length clone_size v_call d_call cdr3_aa cdr3_nt
TRBJ1-1 13 few TRBV6-5 - CASSPGEGPEAFF TGTGCCAGCAGTCCCGGAGAGGGTCCTGAAGCTTTCTTT
TRBJ2-5 13 - TRBV7-2 - CASSLDREDTQYF TGTGCCAGCAGCTTAGACAGGGAAGATACCCAGTACTTC
TRBJ2-4 15 - TRBV20-1 TRBD1 CSARGDSLAKNIQYF TGCAGTGCTAGAGGGGACAGTTTAGCCAAAAACATTCAGTACTTC
TRBJ2-4 16 - TRBV5-6 - CASSLASLLAKNIQYF TGTGCCAGCAGCTTGGCCTCACTGTTAGCCAAAAACATTCAGTACTTC
TRBJ1-1 10 few TRBV20-1 - CSARTEEAFF TGCAGTGCCAGGACAGAGGAAGCTTTCTTT
TRBJ2-7 13 few TRBV4-2 - CASSQDIETDTYF TGTGCCAGCAGCCAAGATATAGAGACGGATACGTACTTC
TRBJ1-1 14 - TRBV18 - CASSPATVGPEAFF TGTGCCAGCTCACCAGCGACGGTCGGCCCTGAAGCTTTCTTT
TRBJ2-1 14 - TRBV29-1 TRBD2 CSVVSLAGYNEQFF TGCAGCGTTGTGAGTCTAGCGGGCTACAATGAGCAGTTCTTC
TRBJ1-6 15 - TRBV11-2 - CASNQLGLLNSPLHF TGTGCCAGCAACCAACTGGGACTCCTTAATTCACCCCTCCACTTT
TRBJ2-3 19 - TRBV7-9 TRBD2 CASSTGLAGGMVEHRDAYF TGTGCCAGCAGCACCGGACTAGCGGGAGGGATGGTGGAGCACAGAGACGCGTATTTT
TRBJ2-7 16 - TRBV20-1 TRBD2 CSATRLAGGSYNEQYF TGCAGTGCTACCCGACTAGCGGGAGGTTCCTACAATGAGCAGTACTTC
TRBJ2-3 15 - TRBV13 TRBD2 CASNWREGGTDTQYF TGTGCCAGCAATTGGCGGGAGGGGGGCACAGATACGCAGTATTTT
TRBJ2-3 16 - TRBV7-2 - CASSYPPASSTDTQYF TGTGCCAGCAGCTACCCTCCTGCCTCTAGCACAGATACGCAGTATTTT
TRBJ1-2 15 few TRBV4-2 - CASSPSGQLSGGYTF TGTGCCAGCAGCCCAAGTGGACAGTTGTCTGGAGGCTACACCTTC
TRBJ2-1 15 - TRBV20-1 TRBD2 CSASLAGSSYNEQFF TGCAGTGCTAGTCTAGCGGGGAGCTCCTACAATGAGCAGTTCTTC
TRBJ1-5 18 - TRBV24-1 TRBD1 CATSDLHSGQGLNQPQHF TGTGCCACCAGTGATTTGCACTCGGGACAGGGGTTGAATCAGCCCCAGCATTTT
TRBJ2-6 16 - TRBV28 - CASSLSWLSGANVLTF TGTGCCAGCAGTTTGTCTTGGCTTTCTGGGGCCAACGTCCTGACTTTC
TRBJ2-1 17 - TRBV7-2 - CASSYQVAGPSYNEQFF TGTGCCAGCAGCTACCAAGTTGCAGGACCCTCCTACAATGAGCAGTTCTTC
TRBJ2-7 13 - TRBV7-9 - CASSSDSNYEQYF TGTGCCAGCAGCTCCGACAGTAACTACGAGCAGTACTTC
TRBJ2-7 12 - TRBV25-1 - CASRTLNYEQYF TGTGCCAGCCGCACACTTAATTACGAGCAGTACTTC
TRBJ2-3 16 - TRBV7-2 TRBD1 CASSPSDRGAHRDAYF TGTGCCAGCAGCCCGTCGGACAGGGGGGCTCACAGAGACGCGTATTTT
TRBJ2-4 14 - TRBV7-3 TRBD1 CASSLRSGGNIQYF TGTGCCAGCAGCTTAAGATCAGGGGGAAACATTCAGTACTTC
TRBJ2-7 12 few TRBV9 TRBD2 CASGREPYEQYF TGTGCTAGCGGGAGGGAGCCCTACGAGCAGTACTTC
TRBJ1-3 16 - TRBV5-6 - CASSLALGADGNTIYF TGTGCCAGCAGCTTGGCCCTGGGGGCCGATGGAAACACCATATATTTT
TRBJ2-7 14 few TRBV20-1 - CSASGGATAYEQYF TGCAGTGCTAGTGGTGGCGCGACGGCCTACGAGCAGTACTTC
TRBJ2-1 12 - TRBV20-1 TRBD2 CTSGDYYNEQFF TGCACTTCGGGGGACTACTACAATGAGCAGTTCTTC
TRBJ2-3 17 - TRBV11-2 - CASSLNRDILAGGYAYF TGTGCCAGCAGCTTAAACCGGGACATCCTTGCTGGAGGATACGCGTATTTT
TRBJ2-6 15 - TRBV20-1 - CSAGPIGSGANVLTF TGCAGTGCTGGGCCCATAGGCTCTGGGGCCAACGTCCTGACTTTC
TRBJ2-1 14 - TRBV2 TRBD2 CASSRTSGRSEQFF TGTGCCAGCAGTAGGACTAGCGGGAGGAGTGAGCAGTTCTTC
TRBJ1-3 14 once TRBV7-8 - CASSLAGGGNTIYF TGTGCCAGCAGCTTAGCAGGGGGAGGAAACACCATATATTTT
TRBJ2-5 16 few TRBV3-1 TRBD2 CASSQGLAGSQETQYF TGTGCCAGCAGCCAAGGACTAGCGGGATCCCAAGAGACCCAGTACTTC
TRBJ2-7 14 - TRBV20-1 TRBD1 CSVGPGQGYNEQYF TGCAGTGTGGGCCCGGGACAGGGGTATAACGAGCAGTACTTC
TRBJ2-3 12 many TRBV11-1 - CASSPDTDTQYF TGTGCCAGCAGCCCGGACACAGATACGCAGTATTTT
TRBJ1-1 13 - TRBV7-9 - CASSLDPDYEAFF TGTGCCAGCAGCTTAGACCCCGACTATGAAGCTTTCTTT
TRBJ2-5 14 - TRBV7-9 - CASRPTGTGETQYF TGTGCCAGCCGCCCCACAGGGACGGGAGAGACCCAGTACTTC
TRBJ2-1 11 - TRBV24-1 - CATGSRDEQFF TGTGCCACGGGGAGTAGGGATGAGCAGTTCTTC
TRBJ1-6 17 - TRBV7-3 TRBD1 CASSRTGGSSYNSPLHF TGTGCCAGCAGCCGGACAGGGGGCTCCTCCTATAATTCACCCCTCCACTTT
TRBJ2-7 15 - TRBV5-1 - CASSSIPGEAYEQYF TGCGCCAGCAGCTCAATCCCCGGGGAGGCCTACGAGCAGTACTTC
TRBJ1-2 15 once TRBV6-1 - CASSEAVPGRDGYTF TGTGCCAGCAGTGAAGCCGTCCCAGGGCGGGATGGCTACACCTTC
TRBJ1-6 14 few TRBV7-9 - CASSSSVRNSPLHF TGTGCCAGCAGCTCTTCGGTACGGAATTCACCCCTCCACTTT
TRBJ2-3 17 once TRBV9 TRBD1 CASSVATGVGPTDTQYF TGTGCCAGCAGCGTAGCGACAGGGGTAGGCCCCACAGATACGCAGTATTTT
TRBJ1-2 13 - TRBV20-1 - CSARDGLSGGYTF TGCAGTGCTAGAGACGGACTCTCGGGGGGCTACACCTTC
TRBJ1-2 15 - TRBV24-1 - CATSSSDRNGYGYTF TGTGCCACCAGTTCCTCGGACCGGAATGGCTATGGCTACACCTTC
TRBJ2-7 11 - TRBV25-1 - CASTRGIEQYF TGTGCCAGCACAAGGGGCATCGAGCAGTACTTC
TRBJ2-7 16 - TRBV28 - CASSYFRGRTHNEQYF TGTGCCAGCAGTTACTTTAGGGGAAGGACACACAATGAGCAGTACTTC
TRBJ1-4 14 - TRBV12-3/TRBV12-4 - CASSLGRTREKLFF TGTGCCAGCAGTTTGGGTAGGACCAGGGAAAAACTGTTTTTT
TRBJ2-7 13 - TRBV2 TRBD1 CTSAGGNNYEQYF TGTACCAGTGCAGGGGGCAACAACTACGAGCAGTACTTC
TRBJ2-3 16 - TRBV28 TRBD2 CASSTPSGRATDTQYF TGTGCCAGCAGTACCCCTAGCGGGAGGGCCACAGATACGCAGTATTTT
TRBJ2-7 14 - TRBV2 - CASSDGGTVSEQYF TGTGCCAGCAGTGACGGGGGCACAGTAAGTGAGCAGTACTTC
TRBJ2-3 11 - TRBV2 - CASRYRDTQYF TGTGCCAGCCGTTACCGGGATACGCAGTATTTT
TRBJ2-1 13 - TRBV10-3 - CAISEPTPNEQFF TGTGCCATCAGTGAACCAACGCCTAATGAGCAGTTCTTC
TRBJ1-2 14 - TRBV12-3/TRBV12-4 - CASNLEGTNYGYTF TGTGCCAGCAATTTGGAGGGGACAAACTATGGCTACACCTTC
TRBJ1-2 11 few TRBV29-1 TRBD1 CSVGTGEGYTF TGCAGCGTTGGAACAGGGGAAGGCTACACCTTC
TRBJ1-2 15 - TRBV5-1 - CASSFGGGTNYGYTF TGCGCCAGCAGCTTTGGAGGGGGAACTAACTATGGCTACACCTTC
TRBJ2-7 16 - TRBV5-1 TRBD1 CASSLGTQGALYEQYF TGCGCCAGCAGCTTGGGAACCCAGGGGGCTCTCTACGAGCAGTACTTC
TRBJ2-5 17 - TRBV6-6 TRBD2 CASSYPRVAGGGETQYF TGTGCCAGCAGTTACCCCCGAGTAGCGGGAGGCGGAGAGACCCAGTACTTC
TRBJ2-7 14 - TRBV2 TRBD2 CASNLLAATYEQYF TGTGCCAGCAACTTACTAGCGGCGACCTACGAGCAGTACTTC
TRBJ2-3 13 - TRBV11-1 - CASSIGWGDTQYF TGTGCCAGCAGCATTGGATGGGGCGATACGCAGTATTTT
TRBJ2-3 19 - TRBV29-1 TRBD2 CSVPGRVNSGRSPTDTQYF TGCAGCGTTCCCGGACGGGTGAATAGCGGGAGAAGTCCGACAGATACGCAGTATTTT
TRBJ2-5 12 - TRBV4-1 - CASSPNRGQQYF TGCGCCAGCAGTCCCAATCGGGGGCAACAGTACTTC